This T cell receptor (beta chain) originates from a study of cytomegalovirus exposure and HLA in healthy donors. Study-wide context: There were approximately 400 genotyped donors. Of these, 81% fell in the genetic ancestry cluster associated with self-reported Caucasian donors. Findings of the study overall: The only immune exposure information that was available was CMV serostatus.

With 60 Vbeta and 13 Jbeta primers, the PCR was carried out. Method: immunoSEQ multiplex PCR; TCRdb's copy keeps in-frame clones and lacks some. The sample comprises roughly 200,000 clones, roughly four fifths of which are singletons, and roughly 2% rests with the top ten. This CDR3 is 14 amino acids long. Germline CDR1 MNHEY, CDR2 SVGAGI. V was pared by 5 bases and J by 2 bases, with 13 bases between. Regarding this clone: Its cognate antigen is unknown.

V is TRBV6-5 and J is TRBJ2-7; D ambiguous. The sample comprised PBMCs. The clonotype comes from a young man in good health and CMV-seronegative. CDR3 sequence (DNA): TGTGCCAGCAGTAATTCCCCGGGTCCCTACGAGCAGTACTTC. Translated: CASSNSPGPYEQYF.